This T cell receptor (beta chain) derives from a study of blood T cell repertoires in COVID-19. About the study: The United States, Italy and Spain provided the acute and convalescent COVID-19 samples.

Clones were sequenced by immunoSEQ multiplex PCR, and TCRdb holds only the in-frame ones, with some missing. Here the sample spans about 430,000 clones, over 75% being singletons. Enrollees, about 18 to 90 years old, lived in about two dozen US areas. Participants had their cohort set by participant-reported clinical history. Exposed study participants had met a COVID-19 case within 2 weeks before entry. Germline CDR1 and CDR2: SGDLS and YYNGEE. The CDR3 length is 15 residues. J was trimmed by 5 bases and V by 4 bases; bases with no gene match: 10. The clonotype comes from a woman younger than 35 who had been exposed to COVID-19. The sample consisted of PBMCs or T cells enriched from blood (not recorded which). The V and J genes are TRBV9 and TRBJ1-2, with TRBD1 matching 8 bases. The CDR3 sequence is CASSSSADRVYGYTF. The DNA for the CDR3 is TGTGCCAGCAGCTCCTCGGCGGACAGGGTGTATGGCTACACCTTC.